One and the same sample provided the 29 T cell receptor beta chains below, sequenced in a study of cytomegalovirus exposure and HLA in healthy donors. PCR amplification relied on 60 Vbeta primers (plus 13 Jbeta primers). Measured with immunoSEQ multiplex PCR; TCRdb has only the in-frame clones, and not every one. The sample records under 150,000 clones, about 72% being singletons. The specimen was PBMCs. The receptors derive from a man aged 60 to 69 in good health and CMV-seronegative.

The J gene is TRBJ2-7, the V gene TRBV12-2; the table's TRBD1 call for D was not verified on the DNA. TRBV12-2 is a documented pseudogene. The CDR3 covers 15 residues. For the CDR3, the DNA is TGTGCAAGTCGCTTATACACAGGGGGCTTGTACGAGCAGTACTTC. As protein: CASRLYTGGLYEQYF.

This rearrangement joins TRBV29-1 to TRBJ2-3, with TRBD2 as a possible D gene (5 bases). CDR3 length: 12 amino acids. CDR1 SQVTM and CDR2 ANQGSEA come from the germline V gene. The CDR3, as DNA: TGCAGTTCCGGACTGAGCACAGATACGCAGTATTTT. Translation gives CSSGLSTDTQYF.

This clone appeared a few times. The chain links TRBV6-1 to TRBJ2-7; D may be TRBD1 (6 bases). Trimming pared 3 bases from V and 0 bases from J, leaving 12 bases between. Germline assignment: CDR1 MNHNS and CDR2 SASEGT. This CDR3 has 15 residues. The CDR3 is CASSDRDTSSYEQYF. CDR3 in DNA: TGTGCCAGCAGTGACCGGGACACGAGCTCCTACGAGCAGTACTTC.

This clone was detected only a few times. V is TRBV6-6 and J is TRBJ2-7, with 14 nucleotides matching TRBD2. This CDR3 contains 15 residues. V trimming: 6 bases; J trimming: 3 bases; junction bases outside the gene matches: 4. Per germline, CDR1 MNHNY and CDR2 SVGAGI (reference sequence). CDR3 protein: CASRRGTSGSYEQYF. CDR3 nucleotide sequence: TGTGCCAGCAGGAGAGGGACTAGCGGGAGCTACGAGCAGTACTTC.

The V and J genes are TRBV27 and TRBJ2-7, with D possibly being TRBD2 (7 bases). CDR1 MNHEY and CDR2 SMNVEV come from the germline V gene (reference sequence). The CDR3 runs 15 residues. Between the trimmed V and J ends, which lost 5 bases and 3 bases, there was a span of 17 bases. CDR3 region: CASSRQVGEGYEQYF. Written as DNA, the CDR3 is TGTGCCAGCAGTAGACAGGTCGGGGAGGGCTACGAGCAGTACTTC.

This clone occurred a few times. In the same sample, other DNA sequences code for this CDR3. The chain recombines TRBV7-2 with TRBJ1-2; TRBD1 matches 8 bases. CDR3 size: 13 residues. V was clipped by 1 base and J by 8 bases; unmatched bases: 3. Germline V CDR1 and CDR2: SGHTA, FQGNSA. The CDR3 DNA reads TGTGCCAGCAGCTTAGGGACAGGGTTAGGCTACACCTTC. This sequence encodes CASSLGTGLGYTF. Full variable domain (remainder filled in from reference TRBV7-2 and TRBJ1-2): GAGVSQSPSNKVTEKGKDVELRCDPISGHTALYWYRQSLGQGLEFLIYFQGNSAPDKSGLPSDRFSAERTGGSVSTLTIQRTQQEDSAVYLCASSLGTGLGYTFGSGTRLTVV.

CDR3 region: CASSSLWGRTSGNTGELFF. CDR3 bases: TGTGCCAGCAGTTCCCTATGGGGGAGGACTAGCGGGAACACCGGGGAGCTGTTTTTT. The V gene is TRBV28, the J gene TRBJ2-2; 10 nucleotides agree with TRBD2. Trimming at V came to 4 bases and at J to 1 base, leaving 12 bases not matched to a gene. The germline V gene encodes CDR1 MDHEN and CDR2 SYDVKM. The CDR3 has 19 residues.

There are a few counts of this clone. The J gene is TRBJ2-3, the V gene TRBV4-3; TRBD2 aligns across 7 bases. V lost 5 bases, J lost 0 bases, and 5 bases stayed unmatched. The CDR3 covers 15 residues. CDR1 is LGHNA, CDR2 YSLEER, per germline. DNA of the CDR3: TGCGCCAGCAGCGAGCGGGACCGTAGCACAGATACGCAGTATTTT. Encoded protein: CASSERDRSTDTQYF.

V and J are TRBV27 and TRBJ2-5, with TRBD2 matching over 7 bases. CDR3 length: 14 residues. Trimming took 5 bases from V and 1 from J; bases not matched to a gene: 4. Germline loops: CDR1 MNHEY, CDR2 SMNVEV (reference sequence). The CDR3 sequence: CASSITSAQETQYF. For the CDR3, the DNA is TGTGCCAGCAGTATCACTAGCGCCCAAGAGACCCAGTACTTC.

The chain uses TRBV19 and TRBJ2-3, with D tentatively TRBD1 (5 bases). The CDR3 contains 15 residues. The V gene lost 3 bases and the J gene lost 0 bases, with 10 bases spanning the gap. Per germline, CDR1 LNHDA and CDR2 SQIVND (reference sequence). CDR3 protein: CASSIGRESTDTQYF. The CDR3 DNA is TGTGCCAGTAGTATCGGCAGGGAAAGCACAGATACGCAGTATTTT.

The J gene is TRBJ2-7, the V gene TRBV6-1, with TRBD1 matching 9 bases. This CDR3 has 14 residues. Germline V gene sequence: CDR1 MNHNS, CDR2 SASEGT. Trimming cost V 7 bases and J 1 base; bases outside gene matches: 5. The CDR3 here is CASTSGQGSYEQYF. As DNA, the CDR3 is TGTGCCAGCACCTCGGGACAGGGATCCTACGAGCAGTACTTC.

This clone occurred a few times. The CDR3 loop reads CASSGDRVLYGYTF. CDR3 DNA: TGTGCCAGCAGCGGCGACAGGGTCCTCTATGGCTACACCTTC. This rearrangement joins TRBV9 to TRBJ1-2, with 7 bases identical to TRBD1. The V and J ends lost 3 bases and 4 bases, in that order; junction bases with no gene match: 6. Germline V gives CDR1 SGDLS, CDR2 YYNGEE. CDR3 length equals 14 residues.

J is TRBJ2-1 and V is TRBV7-8; 12 bases map to TRBD2. The CDR3 runs 17 residues. Per germline, CDR1 SGHVS and CDR2 FQNEAQ. V dropped 4 bases and J dropped 6; count of bases not matched to a gene: 10. CDR3 region: CASSSDLAGGLLNEQFF. DNA for the CDR3: TGTGCCAGCAGCTCGGATCTAGCGGGAGGGCTTCTCAATGAGCAGTTCTTC.

This chain uses TRBV7-3 with TRBJ2-3, with 8 bases that match TRBD2. The V gene end was trimmed by 5 bases and the J gene end by 0 bases; junction bases not matched to a gene: 13. The CDR3 totals 18 residues. Germline V lookup: CDR1 SGHTA, CDR2 FQGTGA. The CDR3 nucleotides are TGTGCCAGCAGCGCATTGGGGCCTACTAGCGGTAGCACAGATACGCAGTATTTT. As protein: CASSALGPTSGSTDTQYF.

The chain links TRBV5-1 to TRBJ1-1; D call uncertain. V was cut by 5 bases and J by 1 base, with 9 bases left in between. The CDR3 length is 13 residues. The germline gives CDR1 SGHRS, CDR2 YFSETQ. The CDR3 here is CASSYGSNTEAFF. The CDR3 coding sequence is TGCGCCAGCAGTTACGGGTCGAACACTGAAGCTTTCTTT.

The chain has TRBV5-6 and TRBJ1-4, with TRBD1 identical over 9 bases. From germline, CDR1 is SGHDT and CDR2 YYEEEE. This CDR3 has 16 amino acids. V shed 4 bases and J 1 base; nucleotides not matched to a gene: 5. This CDR3 is CASSLRGQGTNEKLFF. The CDR3 DNA reads as TGTGCCAGCAGCCTAAGGGGACAGGGAACTAATGAAAAACTGTTTTTT.

This clone showed up just once. The chain combines TRBV9 with TRBJ2-5; 15 nucleotides agree with TRBD2. Germline CDR1 SGDLS, CDR2 YYNGEE. V shed 7 bases, J shed 4 bases, and the junction held 5 bases outside the gene matches. The CDR3 spans 15 residues. CDR3 in amino acids: CASGGLAGGGETQYF. DNA for the CDR3: TGTGCCAGCGGGGGACTAGCGGGAGGTGGAGAGACCCAGTACTTC.

This chain joins TRBV10-3 and TRBJ1-1; D unclear. From germline, CDR1 is ENHRY and CDR2 SYGVKD. Deletions cut 2 bases from V and 0 bases from J, with 10 bases between. CDR3 length equals 15 residues. The DNA for the CDR3 is TGTGCCATCAGTGAGAGCCGACAAATGAACACTGAAGCTTTCTTT. Residues: CAISESRQMNTEAFF.

This clone has just one count. The J gene is TRBJ1-4, the V gene TRBV5-1; 8 bases line up with TRBD1. This CDR3 spans 15 amino acids. Germline V gives CDR1 SGHRS, CDR2 YFSETQ. V gave up 5 bases and J gave up 3 bases; unmatched junction bases: 6. The CDR3 region is CASRLNRGSNEKLFF. CDR3 in DNA: TGCGCCAGCAGATTAAACAGGGGGTCTAATGAAAAACTGTTTTTT.

J is TRBJ2-4 and V is TRBV27; 7 bases fit TRBD2. Germline assignment: CDR1 MNHEY and CDR2 SMNVEV (reference sequence). V was pared by 3 bases and J by 7 bases, with 3 bases of the junction left unmatched. The CDR3 extends over 13 amino acids. The chain's CDR3 is CASSLGEGNIQYF. CDR3 coding DNA: TGTGCCAGCAGTTTGGGGGAGGGTAACATTCAGTACTTC.

This clone was picked up a small number of times. The J gene is TRBJ1-1, the V gene TRBV6-5, with D perhaps TRBD1 (5 bases). The germline CDR1 and CDR2 sequences are MNHEY and SVGAGI. Trimming left V 4 bases short and J 5 bases short, with 17 bases between. The CDR3 is 15 amino acids. The CDR3 protein is CASSFTGTSGTEAFF. CDR3 DNA: TGTGCCAGCAGTTTTACCGGGACTTCGGGGACTGAAGCTTTCTTT.

The chain combines TRBV4-2 with TRBJ2-5, with D possibly TRBD2 on 6 matching bases. There are 14 residues in the CDR3. Trimming removed 1 base from V and 11 bases from J, with 17 bases in between. CDR1 LGHNA and CDR2 YNFKEQ come from the germline V gene. The CDR3, as DNA: TGTGCCAGCAGCCAAGTTGCTACCTCGGGAGAGCAGTACTTC. Its protein product is CASSQVATSGEQYF.

Only a few counts were recorded for this clone. The rearrangement uses TRBV30 and TRBJ1-2, with D perhaps TRBD1 (6 bases). The CDR3 contains 14 residues. Between the trimmed V and J ends, which lost 0 bases and 10 bases, there was a span of 18 bases. Germline-derived CDR1 and CDR2 are GTSNPN and SVGIG (reference sequence). The CDR3 sequence: CAWSVLHRESFYTF. Here the CDR3 DNA reads TGTGCCTGGAGTGTACTCCACAGGGAGTCCTTCTACACCTTC.

The V gene is TRBV7-3, the J gene TRBJ1-4; TRBD1 matches at 9 bases. The CDR3 runs 15 residues. Germline CDR1 reads SGHTA; CDR2 reads FQGTGA. J gave up 5 bases and V 3 bases, and 4 bases lay outside the gene matches. The CDR3 nucleotides read TGTGCCAGCAGCTTGGGGGGACAGGGAAATGAAAAACTGTTTTTT. Its translation is CASSLGGQGNEKLFF.

The chain is built from TRBV6-1 and TRBJ1-2; tentatively, D is TRBD1 (6 bases). The CDR3 runs 13 residues. The germline gives CDR1 MNHNS, CDR2 SASEGT. V was clipped by 10 bases and J by 5 bases, with 17 bases between them. The CDR3 DNA is TGTGCCACCGACCAACAGGGTGAATATGGCTACACCTTC. Residues: CATDQQGEYGYTF.

The chain couples TRBV4-1 to TRBJ1-1; no definite D call. This CDR3 region has 14 residues. Deletions cut 0 bases from V and 8 bases from J, with 13 bases between. Per the germline V gene, CDR1 is MGHRA and CDR2 is YSYEKL. The chain's CDR3 is CASSQDLGSSEAFF. The CDR3 nucleotides are TGCGCCAGCAGCCAAGATCTGGGGAGTTCGGAAGCTTTCTTT.

The sample holds a few counts of this clone. The rearrangement uses TRBV4-1 and TRBJ2-7; weak D call: TRBD2 (6 bases). The ends were cut back, 0 bases at V and 2 bases at J, with 14 bases in the middle. Germline CDR1 MGHRA, CDR2 YSYEKL. The CDR3 consists of 16 residues. CDR3 in amino acids: CASSQDPWTTTYEQYF. As DNA, the CDR3 is TGCGCCAGCAGCCAAGACCCCTGGACTACGACCTACGAGCAGTACTTC.

The chain joins TRBV19 to TRBJ1-5; 7 nucleotides line up with TRBD1. V lost 9 bases to trimming and J lost 0 bases; unmatched junction nucleotides: 14. CDR3 size: 17 residues. CDR1 and CDR2 (germline): LNHDA, SQIVND (reference sequence). CDR3 residues: CASSRDRVAYSNQPQHF. The CDR3 DNA follows: TGTGCCAGCTCACGAGACAGGGTGGCGTATAGCAATCAGCCCCAGCATTTT.

The DNA for the CDR3 is TGTGCCACCAGCAGAGATCGGGATAACCAAGAGACCCAGTACTTC. Amino acids: CATSRDRDNQETQYF. The V gene is TRBV15, the J gene TRBJ2-5, with a weak D call TRBD2 (5 bases). Per the germline V gene, CDR1 is LNHNV and CDR2 is YYDKDF (reference sequence). The V end lost 0 bases, the J end lost 0 bases, and 8 bases lay between the germline ends. The CDR3 consists of 15 residues.